The 8 T cell receptor beta chains presented below share a single source sample, sequenced in a study of OX40 agonist ivuxolimab in advanced cancers. Profiling relied on immunoSEQ multiplex PCR, and the TCRdb table lists in-frame clones only, not all of them. The table includes fewer than 70,000 clones, approximately 87% detected once. This specimen was CD4+ or CD8+ T cells sorted from blood, taken in a trial of the OX40 agonist ivuxolimab. The origin of the receptors is an adult with an advanced solid tumor such as melanoma, head and neck, liver or kidney cancer.

The chain joins TRBV20-1 to TRBJ1-1; D ambiguous. V was pared by 3 bases and J by 10 bases, with 12 bases between. CDR3 size: 11 residues. CDR1 DFQATT and CDR2 SNEGSKA come from the germline V gene (reference sequence). CDR3 sequence: CSARNQGSAFF. The CDR3, as DNA: TGCAGTGCTAGGAATCAAGGGTCAGCTTTCTTT.

The gene calls are TRBV5-1 and TRBJ2-2; 7 nucleotides agree with TRBD1. This CDR3 has 16 residues. Trimming took 5 bases from V and 6 from J; bases not matched to a gene: 13. CDR1 is SGHRS and CDR2 is YFSETQ in the germline V gene. DNA for the CDR3: TGCGCCAGCAGATTAACAGGGGTGGCAATAGCCGGGGAGCTGTTTTTT. It specifies CASRLTGVAIAGELFF.

The V call is TRBV7-9, the J call TRBJ1-1, with D possibly TRBD1 on 5 matching bases. This CDR3 region has 14 residues. Germline V gene lookup returns CDR1 SEHNR and CDR2 FQNEAQ (reference sequence). V lost 5 bases and J 1 base, leaving 11 bases between the germline ends. CDR3 region: CASSRGPGNTEAFF. Written as DNA, the CDR3 is TGTGCCAGCAGCAGGGGTCCTGGGAACACTGAAGCTTTCTTT.

The chain uses TRBV11-2 and TRBJ2-1; TRBD2 is a possible D gene (6 bases). The CDR3 is made up of 15 amino acids. Per the germline V gene, CDR1 is SGHAT and CDR2 is FQNNGV. V lost 2 bases, J lost 10 bases, and 18 bases lay in between. CDR3 DNA sequence: TGTGCCAGCAGCTTACTCGGGACTTCCTCCAGAGAGCAGTTCTTC. This codes for CASSLLGTSSREQFF.

The chain combines TRBV5-6 with TRBJ1-2; 7 bases agree with TRBD1. Germline CDR1 and CDR2: SGHDT and YYEEEE. The ends lost 4 bases at V and 2 bases at J; junction bases unmatched: 5. The CDR3 totals 14 residues. Here the CDR3 reads CASSDPRGNYGYTF. CDR3 DNA: TGTGCCAGCAGCGACCCCAGGGGGAACTATGGCTACACCTTC.

J is TRBJ2-5 and V is TRBV5-1, with D unclear. Germline lookup yields CDR1 SGHRS and CDR2 YFSETQ. V was shortened by 2 bases and J by 5 bases, with 7 bases between the two germline ends. The CDR3 consists of 12 residues. The CDR3 DNA sequence: TGCGCCAGCAGCTTTGTTTTCGAGACCCAGTACTTC. Protein product: CASSFVFETQYF. The full variable domain, in which reference TRBV5-1 and TRBJ2-5 provide the parts outside the CDR3, is KAGVTQTPRYLIKTRGQQVTLSCSPISGHRSVSWYQQTPGQGLQFLFEYFSETQRNKGNFPGRFSGRQFSNSRSEMNVSTLELGDSALYLCASSFVFETQYFGPGTRLLVL.

V is TRBV5-4 and J is TRBJ2-7; D is perhaps TRBD1 or TRBD2 (6 bases each). This CDR3 has 11 amino acids. Per the germline V gene, CDR1 is SGHNT and CDR2 is YYREEE (reference sequence). Trimming shortened V by 4 bases and J by 7 bases, and 9 bases separated the two germline ends. The CDR3 nucleotides are TGTGCCAGCAGCGCGGGGACAGAGCAGTACTTC. It is translated as CASSAGTEQYF. Full variable domain (missing parts from reference TRBV5-4 and TRBJ2-7): ETGVTQSPTHLIKTRGQQVTLRCSSQSGHNTVSWYQQALGQGPQFIFQYYREEENGRGNFPPRFSGLQFPNYSSELNVNALELDDSALYLCASSAGTEQYFGPGTRLTVT.

The chain carries TRBV29-1 and TRBJ1-1; 9 bases agree with TRBD1. CDR3 size: 11 residues. Germline-derived CDR1 and CDR2 are SQVTM and ANQGSEA. The ends lost 7 bases at V and 5 bases at J; junction bases unmatched: 2. The CDR3 DNA is TGCAGCGCGGACAGGGGTACTGAAGCTTTCTTT. Its translation is CSADRGTEAFF.